Reported below is one T cell receptor (beta chain). Its antigen is currently unknown. The germline V and J ends were trimmed by 2 bases and 0 bases, with 11 bases remaining between them. Germline V gives CDR1 MNHEY, CDR2 SMNVEV (reference sequence). This CDR3 is built from 16 residues. These data originate in a study of CD8 T cells in Susac syndrome. Study-wide results and limits: The authors acknowledged that their TCR sequencing and HLA analysis involved a relatively small number of individuals.

CD8+ and CD4+ T cells circulating in blood were sequenced for TCR beta. About 0.45 to 1 ug RNA was reverse transcribed with random hexamers. Across 54 Vbeta and 13 Jbeta, immunoSEQ multiplex PCR amplified TCR beta CDR3. From the immunoSEQ multiplex PCR reads, TCRdb called clonotypes with MiXCR, one entry per CDR3 protein. The table lists more than 65,000 distinct CDR3 sequences, over 90% of them singletons. The chain combines TRBV27 with TRBJ2-1; maybe TRBD2 (6 bases). This TCR derives from a human donor in good health. The sample taken for sequencing was CD8+ T cells from PBMCs. The CDR3 region has the DNA TGTGCCAGCAGTTTAAATCGCGGGGACTCCTACAATGAGCAGTTCTTC. It encodes CASSLNRGDSYNEQFF.